The clone carrying this T cell receptor beta chain was counted a single time. In the study's own analysis: It was from reference gene primer amplification that nucleated cell counts were estimated. The data were produced by immunoSEQ multiplex PCR, yet TCRdb's version contains in-frame clones alone and is incomplete. From that table come the V and J calls and clone size; the DNA was used to work out D and trimming. The table has under 95,000 clones, around four fifths seen once; the top ten hold about 2%. The data belong to a study of blood T cell repertoires in COVID-19. Study context: COVID-19 samples, acute and convalescent, were from the United States, Italy and Spain. Sources were T cells, B-cell-depleted T cells, or PBMCs; the material itself was cDNA or gDNA.

Germline values: CDR1 SGHAT, CDR2 FQNNGV. V lost 5 bases to trimming and J lost 3 bases, with 8 bases between them. The CDR3 extends over 12 amino acids. The sequenced material came from peripheral blood. The chain uses TRBV11-2 and TRBJ2-7, with D hard to call. This sequence originates from a woman aged 70-85 years with acute or convalescent COVID-19. In nucleotides, the CDR3 is TGTGCCAGCAGCCCAACGGGCTACGAGCAGTACTTC. It specifies CASSPTGYEQYF.